This TCR beta chain was sequenced during a study of blood T cell repertoires in COVID-19. For the study at large: COVID-19 samples from acute and convalescent phases originated in the United States, Italy and Spain.

The CDR3 has 14 residues. Per germline, CDR1 MGHDK and CDR2 SYGVNS. The V gene lost 4 bases and the J gene lost 0 bases, with 9 bases spanning the gap. Libraries were prepared by immunoSEQ multiplex PCR; TCRdb keeps only in-frame clonotypes and omits some of them. The sample yields fewer than 250,000 clones, around four fifths seen once. This clonotype was obtained from a woman between 40 and 50 years old who had been exposed to COVID-19. The chain uses TRBV25-1 and TRBJ1-2, with D tentatively TRBD1 (5 bases). What was sequenced was PBMCs or T cells enriched from blood (not recorded which). The chain's CDR3 is CASSGAGTNYGYTF. CDR3 coding DNA: TGTGCCAGCAGTGGGGCAGGGACTAACTATGGCTACACCTTC.